One sample yielded the 11 T cell receptor beta chains listed below, sequenced in a study of ipilimumab plus nivolumab after autologous stem cell transplantation. Generated by immunoSEQ multiplex PCR, the TCRdb table keeps only in-frame clones and is missing some. The table shows about 15,000 clones, with around 68% occurring only once. Sequencing used PBMCs, obtained in a trial of ipilimumab plus nivolumab as post-transplant consolidation. The receptors originated from a male donor with diffuse large B-cell lymphoma.

The rearrangement joins TRBV5-4 to TRBJ2-6; 8 bases fit TRBD1. Germline loops: CDR1 SGHNT, CDR2 YYREEE (reference sequence). The J segment lost 0 bases and the V segment lost 0 bases, leaving 5 bases of the junction unmatched. The CDR3 runs to 18 residues. DNA for the CDR3: TGTGCCAGCAGCTTGGCAGGGGGCCTGTCCTCTGGGGCCAACGTCCTGACTTTC. Amino acid sequence: CASSLAGGLSSGANVLTF.

The sample holds a few counts of this clone. The chain recombines TRBV5-8 with TRBJ2-7; weak D call: TRBD1 (5 bases). The CDR3 covers 14 residues. V lost 4 bases, J lost 2 bases, and 13 bases lay in between. Germline V gives CDR1 SGHTS, CDR2 YDEGEE. CDR3: CASSARAQPYEQYF. The CDR3 DNA reads as TGTGCCAGCAGCGCCAGGGCCCAGCCCTACGAGCAGTACTTC.

The rearrangement links TRBV7-3 to TRBJ2-3; 10 bases align to TRBD2. Germline V gene data show CDR1 as SGHTA and CDR2 as FQGTGA. This CDR3 is built from 14 residues. The V segment lost 5 bases and the J segment 6 bases; nucleotides outside the gene matches: 5. The CDR3 nucleotides are TGTGCCAGCAGCAAACTAGCGGGAATGGATACGCAGTATTTT. It specifies CASSKLAGMDTQYF.

This chain joins TRBV27 and TRBJ1-6; maybe TRBD1 (5 bases). This CDR3 spans 14 amino acids. Deletions cut 5 bases from V and 6 bases from J, with 11 bases between. In germline, CDR1 is MNHEY, CDR2 SMNVEV (reference sequence). CDR3 in amino acids: CASSAGSPNSPLHF. Written as DNA, the CDR3 is TGTGCCAGCAGTGCAGGGTCTCCTAATTCACCCCTCCACTTT.

This clone was counted once. The chain combines TRBV18 with TRBJ2-5; D is uncertain. Germline lookup yields CDR1 KGHSH and CDR2 LQKENI. Trimming pared 6 bases from V and 5 bases from J, leaving 22 bases between. The CDR3 spans 16 residues. The CDR3 DNA sequence: TGTGCCAGCTCCCACGGTGCGCGAGCCGATGTGGAGACCCAGTACTTC. This gives the protein CASSHGARADVETQYF.

CDR3 sequence (DNA): TGTGCCAGTAGTATACGGAAAGGGTTGAGCAATCAGCCCCAGCATTTT. Encoded protein: CASSIRKGLSNQPQHF. This chain uses TRBV19 with TRBJ1-5; D ambiguous. Trimming took off 2 bases at V and 1 base at J, with 12 bases between the two ends. Germline lookup yields CDR1 LNHDA and CDR2 SQIVND (reference sequence). This CDR3 contains 16 residues.

This clone showed up just a few times. This sequence joins TRBV5-4 and TRBJ1-4; 7 bases map to TRBD1. The CDR3 runs 13 residues. Unmatched junction bases numbered 5, after V lost 4 bases and J lost 8 bases. Germline values: CDR1 SGHNT, CDR2 YYREEE (reference sequence). CDR3 sequence: CASSTTTGEKLFF. The CDR3 DNA reads as TGTGCCAGCAGCACCACGACAGGGGAAAAACTGTTTTTT.

This clone was counted a few times. The chain joins TRBV7-9 to TRBJ2-7; D possibly matches TRBD1 or TRBD2 (5 bases each). The CDR3 runs 13 residues. V lost 8 bases and J lost 0, with 11 bases in between. The germline gives CDR1 SEHNR, CDR2 FQNEAQ (reference sequence). The CDR3 loop is CASVAGSSYEQYF. CDR3 DNA: TGTGCCAGCGTGGCAGGGAGCTCCTACGAGCAGTACTTC.

The sample holds one count of this clone. This chain joins TRBV27 and TRBJ2-3; D may be TRBD1 or TRBD2 (6 bases each). Germline V gene sequence: CDR1 MNHEY, CDR2 SMNVEV (reference sequence). The V and J ends lost 2 bases and 6 bases respectively, with 12 bases between them. The CDR3 contains 14 residues. The CDR3 sequence: CASSLGGPGDTQYF. The CDR3 nucleotides are TGTGCCAGCAGTTTAGGGGGGCCAGGGGATACGCAGTATTTT.

The table lists this clone with a few counts. CDR3 in amino acids: CASSSTGGDGYTF. CDR3 nucleotide sequence: TGCGCCAGCAGCTCCACAGGGGGCGATGGCTACACCTTC. The V call is TRBV5-1, the J call TRBJ1-2; TRBD1 matches 9 bases. The germline V gene encodes CDR1 SGHRS and CDR2 YFSETQ. The J segment lost 6 bases and the V segment lost 3 bases, leaving 3 bases of the junction unmatched. The CDR3 is 13 amino acids.

This clone was observed a few times. V is TRBV6-5 and J is TRBJ2-5; D unclear. The CDR3 runs to 12 residues. CDR1 and CDR2 (germline): MNHEY, SVGAGI. Trimming removed 9 bases at V and 7 bases at J, with 15 bases between. CDR3 bases: TGTGCCAGTCGACAAACTCTGGGGACCCAGTACTTC. This translates into CASRQTLGTQYF.